The 17 T cell receptor beta chains listed next were all sequenced from one sample in a study of T cell clonality in common variable immunodeficiency. Libraries were prepared by immunoSEQ multiplex PCR; TCRdb keeps only in-frame clonotypes and omits some of them. The sample was found to contain 30,000 to 40,000 clones, and every one recurs. Sample: peripheral blood mononuclear cells. The receptor source for this set is a person between 18 and 75 years old in good health.

At least ten counts were recorded for this clone. The junction shows a germline mismatch at one end, possibly a read error. The read terminates 3 residues before the CDR3 end, so the remaining end is supplied by the germline J gene. The chain uses TRBV4-1 and TRBJ1-5; D remains ambiguous. Germline V gene lookup returns CDR1 MGHRA and CDR2 YSYEKL. The CDR3 consists of 16 residues. The CDR3 region is CTSSQGALYSNQPQHF. The part of the CDR3 DNA that was read is TGCACCAGCAGCCAAGGAGCTCTATATAGCAATCAGCCC.

This clone was recorded at least ten times. Read coverage stops 3 residues before the CDR3 terminus; the germline J gene supplies the remainder. The V gene is TRBV30, the J gene TRBJ2-6; 8 bases map to TRBD2. The length of the CDR3 is 13 residues. The V gene's germline CDR1 is GTSNPN and CDR2 SVGIG (reference sequence). Germline trimming cut 2 bases from V and 10 bases from J; bases unmatched to any gene: 4. The part of the CDR3 DNA that was read is TGTGCCTGGAGTATTCAGCGGGGGAACGTC. This sequence encodes CAWSIQRGNV. The CDR3 in its entirety is CAWSIQRGNVLTF.

This clone was seen repeatedly, ten times or more. The read terminates 3 residues before the CDR3 end, so the remaining end is supplied by the germline J gene. This chain joins TRBV4-1 and TRBJ1-2; TRBD1 is a possible D gene (5 bases). V dropped 4 bases and J dropped 4 bases, with 13 bases sitting between them. Germline values: CDR1 MGHRA, CDR2 YSYEKL. The CDR3 has 14 residues. The CDR3 bases that were read are TGCGCCAGCAGCCCTGTGACAGCGACCTATGGC. It codes for CASSPVTATYG. The whole CDR3 is CASSPVTATYGYTF.

This clone was counted many times. The sequenced CDR3 bases are TGTGCCAGCAGCTTGGGAGAAGCGGAGACC. Encoded protein: CASSLGEAET. The full CDR3 sequence reads CASSLGEAETQYF. The chain is built from TRBV5-4 and TRBJ2-5; D is unresolved. The read ends 3 residues before the CDR3 terminus; that terminus is restored from the germline J gene. CDR1 SGHNT and CDR2 YYREEE come from the germline V gene (reference sequence). The CDR3 sequence is 13 residues long. The V end lost 0 bases, the J end lost 5 bases, and 8 bases lay between the germline ends. The variable domain in full, with the rest retrieved from reference TRBV5-4 and TRBJ2-5, is ETGVTQSPTHLIKTRGQQVTLRCSSQSGHNTVSWYQQALGQGPQFIFQYYREEENGRGNFPPRFSGLQFPNYSSELNVNALELDDSALYLCASSLGEAETQYFGPGTRLLVL.

This clone was recorded many times. The read terminates 3 residues before the CDR3 end, so the remaining end is supplied by the germline J gene. The chain employs TRBV20-1 and TRBJ2-1; TRBD2 might be the D (7 bases). Germline V gene data show CDR1 as DFQATT and CDR2 as SNEGSKA (reference sequence). The CDR3 loop spans 12 amino acids. Trimming removed 0 bases from V and 9 bases from J, with 9 bases in between. CDR3 sequence: CSARDGGAEQFF. CDR3 DNA (partial): TGCAGTGCTAGAGATGGGGGGGCTGAG.

This clone occurred many times. The CDR3 loop is CSARDSRTSTYEQYF. The sequenced CDR3 bases are TGCAGTGCTAGAGATTCAAGGACTAGTACCTACGAG. The rearrangement links TRBV20-1 to TRBJ2-7; 7 bases match TRBD2. The read terminates 3 residues before the CDR3 end, so the remaining end is supplied by the germline J gene. V trimming: 0 bases; J trimming: 2 bases; junction bases outside the gene matches: 7. Per the germline V gene, CDR1 is DFQATT and CDR2 is SNEGSKA (reference sequence). This CDR3 region has 15 residues.

This clone has at least ten counts. Read coverage stops 3 residues before the CDR3 terminus; the germline J gene supplies the remainder. This chain uses TRBV2 with TRBJ2-6; TRBD2 matches 9 bases. The CDR3 has 17 residues. Germline CDR1 is SNHLY and CDR2 is FYNNEI. V shed 7 bases, J shed 0 bases, and the junction held 7 bases outside the gene matches. CDR3 DNA, as far as it was read: TGTGCCAGCAACGGCGTAGCGGGGGACTCTGGGGCCAACGTC. It codes for CASNGVAGDSGANV. The full-length CDR3 reads as CASNGVAGDSGANVLTF.

Many counts were recorded for this clone. The sequence runs out 3 residues before the end of the CDR3; the remainder is reconstructed from the germline J gene. The chain is built from TRBV15 and TRBJ2-6; D is unclear. V gave up 1 base and J gave up 0 bases, with 4 bases separating them. Per germline, CDR1 LNHNV and CDR2 YYDKDF (reference sequence). The CDR3 sequence is 15 residues long. CDR3 DNA (partial): TGTGCCACCAGCAGAGCAGACTCTGGGGCCAACGTC. This encodes CATSRADSGANV. The complete CDR3 reads CATSRADSGANVLTF.

A note on this clone: The observed sequence ends 3 residues before the CDR3 terminus, with the missing tail filled in from the germline J gene. The V gene is TRBV18, the J gene TRBJ1-2; D is undetermined. The CDR3 totals 15 residues. Germline CDR1 is KGHSH and CDR2 is LQKENI. This CDR3 is CASSPRRIGTDTYTF. Incomplete CDR3 DNA: TGTGCCAGCTCACCACGAAGAATAGGCACAGATACC.

This clone was found a few times. This sequence is one base from a far larger clone and is likely a read error. Sequencing ends 3 residues short of the CDR3 end; the germline J gene provides the rest. The chain employs TRBV7-9 and TRBJ2-5, with 9 bases that match TRBD1. Germline-derived CDR1 and CDR2 are SEHNR and FQNEAQ (reference sequence). The CDR3 has 15 amino acids. The CDR3 spells CGSSFQQGAGETQYF. Partial CDR3 DNA: TGTGGCAGCAGCTTCCAACAGGGGGCGGGGGAGACC.

Concerning this clone: The read is 3 residues too short to cover the CDR3 end, so that end is filled in from the germline J gene. V and J are TRBV11-2 and TRBJ2-3, with 9 bases aligning to TRBD2. CDR3 length: 14 amino acids. Germline-derived CDR1 and CDR2 are SGHAT and FQNNGV. The CDR3 DNA, read in part, is TGTGCCAGCAGCTTAGCTAGCGGGGAAGAGACG. It codes for CASSLASGEET. The entire CDR3 is CASSLASGEETQYF.

This clone came up a few times. The CDR3 end lies 3 residues beyond the end of the read and is filled in from the germline J gene. The chain couples TRBV30 to TRBJ1-2; possible D gene TRBD1, 5 bases. Per germline, CDR1 GTSNPN and CDR2 SVGIG (reference sequence). This CDR3 contains 16 residues. The sequenced part of the CDR3 DNA is TGTGCCTGGAGTGCCCAAGCTTTGATAGGGGTAGGGGAC. Amino acids: CAWSAQALIGVGD. The full CDR3 reads CAWSAQALIGVGDYTF.

This clone occurred many times. Read sequence stops 3 residues before the CDR3 end, and the germline J gene provides the missing end. The chain uses TRBV20-1 and TRBJ1-5; 9 bases fit TRBD1. Germline trimming cut 3 bases from V and 5 bases from J; bases unmatched to any gene: 17. From germline, CDR1 is DFQATT and CDR2 SNEGSKA (reference sequence). The CDR3 has 18 residues. The chain's CDR3 is CSASTIFYGRQGDQPQHF. Incomplete CDR3 DNA: TGCAGTGCTAGTACGATTTTTTATGGAAGACAGGGGGATCAGCCC.

With respect to this clone: Sequencing ends 3 residues short of the CDR3 end; the germline J gene provides the rest. The V and J genes are TRBV2 and TRBJ1-2; D is undetermined. The germline V gene encodes CDR1 SNHLY and CDR2 FYNNEI. The length of the CDR3 is 11 residues. Trimming took 11 bases from V and 6 from J, leaving 13 bases between them. CDR3 region: CAGQVYNGYTF. The sequenced CDR3 bases are TGTGCCGGGCAGGTGTACAATGGC.

At least ten counts were recorded for this clone. The sequenced fragment ends 3 residues before the CDR3 boundary, so the rest is inferred from the germline J gene. The chain carries TRBV5-1 and TRBJ1-4, with 7 positions matching TRBD1. The length of the CDR3 is 14 residues. The germline gives CDR1 SGHRS, CDR2 YFSETQ. With 4 bases clipped from V and 6 bases from J, the junction kept 6 bases outside the gene matches. CDR3 sequence reads: CASSTGTADEKLFF. Incomplete CDR3 DNA: TGCGCCAGCAGCACCGGGACAGCAGATGAAAAA. Full variable domain (missing parts from reference TRBV5-1 and TRBJ1-4): KAGVTQTPRYLIKTRGQQVTLSCSPISGHRSVSWYQQTPGQGLQFLFEYFSETQRNKGNFPGRFSGRQFSNSRSEMNVSTLELGDSALYLCASSTGTADEKLFFGSGTQLSVL.

Ten or more counts support this clone. The observed sequence ends 3 residues before the CDR3 terminus, with the missing tail filled in from the germline J gene. The chain joins TRBV7-3 to TRBJ2-1; no firm D call. The germline V gene encodes CDR1 SGHTA and CDR2 FQGTGA. Between the trimmed V and J ends, which lost 2 bases and 6 bases, there was a span of 8 bases. The CDR3 has 13 residues. CDR3 DNA (partial): TGTGCCAGCAGCTTAGATCCCAGCAATGAG. Translation gives CASSLDPSNE. The whole CDR3 sequence is CASSLDPSNEQFF.

As regards this clone: The read is 3 residues too short to cover the CDR3 end, so that end is filled in from the germline J gene. This chain links TRBV5-6 with TRBJ2-3; the D gene is possibly TRBD1 (5 bases). Germline CDR1 is SGHDT and CDR2 is YYEEEE. CDR3 length: 14 residues. Incomplete CDR3 DNA: TGTGCCAGCAGCTCTATTGGGGCAGTAGAGACG. Its protein is CASSSIGAVET. The full CDR3 reads CASSSIGAVETQYF.